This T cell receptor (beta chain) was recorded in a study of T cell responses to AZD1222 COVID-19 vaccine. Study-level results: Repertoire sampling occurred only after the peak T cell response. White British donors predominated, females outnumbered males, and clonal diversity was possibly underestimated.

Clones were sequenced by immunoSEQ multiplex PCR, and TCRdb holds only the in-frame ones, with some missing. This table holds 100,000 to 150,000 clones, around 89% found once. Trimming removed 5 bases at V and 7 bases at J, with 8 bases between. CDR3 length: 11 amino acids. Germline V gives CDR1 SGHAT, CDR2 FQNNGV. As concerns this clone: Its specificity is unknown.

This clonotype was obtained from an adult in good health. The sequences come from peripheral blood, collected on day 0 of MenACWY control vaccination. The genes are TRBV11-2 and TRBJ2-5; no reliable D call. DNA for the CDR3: TGTGCCAGCAGCCCCCCAGGGACCCAGTACTTC. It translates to CASSPPGTQYF.